Only a few counts were recorded for the clone carrying this T cell receptor beta chain. The data were taken from a study of T cell repertoires in cytomegalovirus infection. TCRdb fed the reads into MiXCR, producing one record per CDR3 protein. The data hold about 530,000 distinct CDR3 sequences, with approximately 25% observed a single time. V lost 7 bases, J lost 5 bases, and 8 bases stayed unmatched. This CDR3 contains 14 residues. Germline values: CDR1 MNHEY, CDR2 SVGEGT. This rearrangement joins TRBV6-2 or TRBV6-3 to TRBJ2-1; 7 bases agree with TRBD2. The sequence was obtained from a human donor in good health (CMV status not recorded). Some clones in this sample may be carry-over from other donors' samples. Sequencing was done on a sample of PBMCs. The CDR3 DNA reads TGTGCCAGCAACTACGGGGGGAGGGACAATGAGCAGTTCTTC. Protein: CASNYGGRDNEQFF.